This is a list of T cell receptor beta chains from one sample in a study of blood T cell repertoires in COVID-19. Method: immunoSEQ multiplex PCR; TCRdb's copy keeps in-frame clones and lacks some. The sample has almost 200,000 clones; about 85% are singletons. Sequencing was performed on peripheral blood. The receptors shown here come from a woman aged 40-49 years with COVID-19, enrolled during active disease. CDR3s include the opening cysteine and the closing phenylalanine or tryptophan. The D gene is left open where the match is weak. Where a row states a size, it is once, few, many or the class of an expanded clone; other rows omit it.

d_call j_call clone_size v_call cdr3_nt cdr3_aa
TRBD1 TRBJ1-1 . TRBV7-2 TGTGCCAGCAGCCTGTTGAGGGGGCGAACTGAAGCTTTCTTT CASSLLRGRTEAFF
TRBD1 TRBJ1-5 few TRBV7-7 TGTGCCAGCAGTACAGGGGTAGGTCAGCCCCAGCATTTT CASSTGVGQPQHF
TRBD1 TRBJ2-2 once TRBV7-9 TGTGCCAGAAAAGATCTCGGGACAGGGGTTACCGGGGAGCTGTTTTTT CARKDLGTGVTGELFF
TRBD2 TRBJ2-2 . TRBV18 TGTGCCAGCTCACCTCTGGACACAGCGGGAAGAACCGGGGAGCTGTTTTTT CASSPLDTAGRTGELFF
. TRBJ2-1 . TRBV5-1 TGCGCCAGCAGCACTACTAGTTCCTACAATGAGCAGTTCTTC CASSTTSSYNEQFF
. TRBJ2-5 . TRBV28 TGTGCCAGCAGGTCAACAGGGTGGGAGACCCAGTACTTC CASRSTGWETQYF
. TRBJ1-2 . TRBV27 TGTGCCAGCAGTAGGGGGAGGGGAGGGGAGGGTCTTGGCTACACCTTC CASSRGRGGEGLGYTF
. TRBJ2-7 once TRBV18 TGTGCCAGCTCATCGACAGTGAACTACGAGCAGTACTTC CASSSTVNYEQYF
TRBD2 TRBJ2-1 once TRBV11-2 TGTGCCAGCAGCTTATCGGGACTAGCGGGACATGAGCAGTTCTTC CASSLSGLAGHEQFF
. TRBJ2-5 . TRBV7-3 TGTGCCAGCAGCTTAACAGGAAGCGTCCAAGAGACCCAGTACTTC CASSLTGSVQETQYF
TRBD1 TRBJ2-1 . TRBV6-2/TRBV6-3 TGTGCCAGCAGTTTGAGGACAACAGGGGGCTTTTTACCCTCTACTAACAATGAGCAGTTCTTC CASSLRTTGGFLPSTNNEQFF
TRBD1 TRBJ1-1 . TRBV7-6 TGTGCCAGCAGCTTAGCTCGACAGGGGAGTGAAGCTTTCTTT CASSLARQGSEAFF
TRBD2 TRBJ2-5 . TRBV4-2 TGTGCCAGCAGCCAAGTATCAGTGGCGGGACTAGCGGGATTCTCGGAGACCCAGTACTTC CASSQVSVAGLAGFSETQYF
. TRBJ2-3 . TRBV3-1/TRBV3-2 TGTGCCAGCAGACAAACTAGTGGCGCGCAGTATTTT CASRQTSGAQYF
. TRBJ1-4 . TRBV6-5 TGTGCCAGCAGTTACTCGGCCGGGCGGGGTGAAAAACTGTTTTTT CASSYSAGRGEKLFF
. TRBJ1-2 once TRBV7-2 TGTGCCAGCAGCTTCCAGGCTCTCACTTATGGCTACACCTTC CASSFQALTYGYTF
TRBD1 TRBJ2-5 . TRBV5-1 TGCGCCAGCAAGGAGGGACAGGGGAGTCAAGAGACCCAGTACTTC CASKEGQGSQETQYF
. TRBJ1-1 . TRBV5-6 TGTGCCAGCAGCTTGAGATCAGGGTTCACTGAAGCTTTCTTT CASSLRSGFTEAFF
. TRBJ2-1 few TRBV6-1 TGTGCCAGCAGTGAAGCGGGAGGTTCCTACAATGAGCAGTTCTTC CASSEAGGSYNEQFF
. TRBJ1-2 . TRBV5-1 TGCGCCAGCAGCTTGGGCAGGGCGGATGGCTACACCTTC CASSLGRADGYTF
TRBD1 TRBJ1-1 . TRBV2 TGTGCCAGCAGTGAACTATCACAGGGGACTGAAGCTTTCTTT CASSELSQGTEAFF
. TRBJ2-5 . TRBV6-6 TGTGCCAGCGTCGATGAATCGACTCCGAGGGAGACCCAGTACTTC CASVDESTPRETQYF
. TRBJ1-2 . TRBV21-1 TGTGCCAGCAGCAAACTGGGGACCGGCGGGGGGAACTATGGCTACACCTTC CASSKLGTGGGNYGYTF
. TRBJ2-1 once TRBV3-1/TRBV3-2 TGTGCCAGCAGCCAAGCCGGGTTTAACAATGAGCAGTTCTTC CASSQAGFNNEQFF
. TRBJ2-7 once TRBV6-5 TGTGCCAGCAGGAGCGACGGGTTCGAGCAGTACTTC CASRSDGFEQYF
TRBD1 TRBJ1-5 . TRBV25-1 TGTGCCAGCAGTTCCGGACAGGGGGTACCTGGGAATCAGCCCCAGCATTTT CASSSGQGVPGNQPQHF
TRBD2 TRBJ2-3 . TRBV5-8 TGTGCCAGCAGTTTAGCGGGGGGCTCAGATACGCAGTATTTT CASSLAGGSDTQYF
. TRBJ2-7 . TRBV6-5 TGTGCCAGCAGTTACTCTCCAGGCGATCCCTACGAGCAGTACTTC CASSYSPGDPYEQYF
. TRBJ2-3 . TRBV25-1 TGTGCCAGCAGTGACCCCACGGGAACGGGAAATACGCAGTATTTT CASSDPTGTGNTQYF
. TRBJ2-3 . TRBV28 TGTGCCAGCAGGTCGCCTACTGAGGGCGAGTATTTT CASRSPTEGEYF
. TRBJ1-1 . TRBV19 TGTGCCAGTAGTATCGTAGGGGACACTGAAGCTTTCTTT CASSIVGDTEAFF
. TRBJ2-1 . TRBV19 TGTGCCAGTAGTTGGGAGCATCAAATGTACAATGAGCAGTTCTTC CASSWEHQMYNEQFF
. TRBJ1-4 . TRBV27 TGTGCCAGCGGTCACAAACCAACTAATGAAAAACTGTTTTTT CASGHKPTNEKLFF
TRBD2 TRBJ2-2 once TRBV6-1 TGTGCCAGCAGTGCCGCGGGAGCAGGGTTCGCCGGGGAGCTGTTTTTT CASSAAGAGFAGELFF
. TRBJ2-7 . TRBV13 TGTGCCAGCAGCTTACGGGGGTCACGCTACGAGCAGTACTTC CASSLRGSRYEQYF
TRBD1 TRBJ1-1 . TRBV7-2 TGTGCCAGCGGACAGGGGGCGCTTGACACTGAAGCTTTCTTT CASGQGALDTEAFF
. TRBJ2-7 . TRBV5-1 TGCGCCAGCAGCTACCACCCCTTTGACAGAACCTACGAGCAGTACTTC CASSYHPFDRTYEQYF
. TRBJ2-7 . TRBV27 TGTGCCAGCAGTTTATCTAGAGGGCTGATCTACGAGCAGTACTTC CASSLSRGLIYEQYF
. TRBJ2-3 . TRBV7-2 TGTGCCAGCAGCCAGGGACTCCAGAGGACAGATACGCAGTATTTT CASSQGLQRTDTQYF
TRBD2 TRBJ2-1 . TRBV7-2 TGTGCCAGCAGCATACTAGCGGGAGCCGCCTACAATGAGCAGTTCTTC CASSILAGAAYNEQFF
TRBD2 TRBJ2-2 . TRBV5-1 TGCGCCAGCAGAACTCTAGCGGGAGGGAACACCGGGGAGCTGTTTTTT CASRTLAGGNTGELFF
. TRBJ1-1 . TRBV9 TGTGCCAGCAGCAGGGGTGACGGCACTGAAGCTTTCTTT CASSRGDGTEAFF
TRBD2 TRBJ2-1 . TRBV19 TGTGCCAGTAGTAAATTGGTAGCGGGGGGGCTCAGTAATGAGCAGTTCTTC CASSKLVAGGLSNEQFF
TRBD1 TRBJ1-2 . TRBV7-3 TGTGCCAGCAGCTTAACTCCGGACAGGGGTGAAGGCTACACCTTC CASSLTPDRGEGYTF
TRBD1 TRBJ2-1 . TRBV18 TGTGCCAGCTCACCACCCGGACAGGGAAGCGATGAGCAGTTCTTC CASSPPGQGSDEQFF
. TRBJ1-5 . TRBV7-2 TGTGCCAGCAGCTTACAGATAGGGGGTAATCAGCCCCAGCATTTT CASSLQIGGNQPQHF
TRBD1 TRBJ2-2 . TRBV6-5 TGTGCCAGCAGCGGACAGGGGGCGGTCACCGGGGAGCTGTTTTTT CASSGQGAVTGELFF
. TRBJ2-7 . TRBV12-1 TGTGCCAGCAGCTTCCCCGGGACAGGGGGCAAGTCCTACGAGCAGTACTTC CASSFPGTGGKSYEQYF
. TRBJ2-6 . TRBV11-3 TGTGCCAGCAGCCCCAGGGGCTCTGGGGCCAACGTCCTGACTTTC CASSPRGSGANVLTF
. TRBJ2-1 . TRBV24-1 TGTGCCACCAGTGATTGGACAGACCCCAATGAGCAGTTCTTC CATSDWTDPNEQFF
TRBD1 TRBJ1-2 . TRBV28 TGTGCCAGCAGGATAGGGGGCGACGGTTATGGCTACACCTTC CASRIGGDGYGYTF
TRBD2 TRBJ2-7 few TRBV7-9 TGTGCCAGCAGCTTCGGACTAGCCGCCTCCTACGAGCAGTACTTC CASSFGLAASYEQYF
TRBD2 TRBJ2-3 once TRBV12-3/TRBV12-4 TGTGCCAGCAGTTTAGATCTAGCGGGAGGAGAGTATTTT CASSLDLAGGEYF
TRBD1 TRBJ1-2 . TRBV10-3 TGTGCCATCAGCCCGACAGGGGGAGGCTATGGCTACACCTTC CAISPTGGGYGYTF
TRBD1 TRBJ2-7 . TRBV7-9 TGTGCCAGCAGCCAGGACAGGTCCCGCGACGAGCAGTACTTC CASSQDRSRDEQYF
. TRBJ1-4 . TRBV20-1 TGCAGTGCCAGTCAGGCGCGAAATGAAAAACTGTTTTTT CSASQARNEKLFF